Listed below are T cell receptor beta chains from one sample, sequenced in a study of T cell changes during pregnancy in multiple sclerosis. Sequencing was performed with immunoSEQ multiplex PCR; in TCRdb, only in-frame clones are kept and a portion is missing. The data contain roughly 64,000 clones, approximately 92% of them singletons. The material sequenced was peripheral blood, taken in the second trimester of pregnancy. These receptors were obtained from a female donor with multiple sclerosis, enrolled in a pregnancy study. Both conserved end residues are trimmed from each CDR3. D genes are given only for firm matches. Size is omitted from some rows. Given values are once, few, many or a class for expanded clones.

size: .
J: TRBJ2-5
V: TRBV5-5
D: TRBD2
CDR3: ASSRIPTSGPQETQY

size: .
J: TRBJ2-3
V: TRBV11-2
D: TRBD2
CDR3: ASSFLAGITDTQY

size: medium-sized
J: TRBJ2-1
V: TRBV5-1
D: TRBD2
CDR3: ASSQPSGSGGDEQF

size: .
J: TRBJ1-1
V: TRBV29-1
D: TRBD1
CDR3: SVVRRTGGLVNTEAF

size: .
J: TRBJ1-4
V: TRBV27
D: .
CDR3: ASSPATNEKLF

size: .
J: TRBJ2-5
V: TRBV7-9
D: TRBD2
CDR3: ASIPRLAGEETQY

size: .
J: TRBJ2-3
V: TRBV7-9
D: TRBD2
CDR3: ASSSGLAGGHPDTQY

size: .
J: TRBJ2-5
V: TRBV2
D: TRBD2
CDR3: ASSTRLAGALETQY

size: once
J: TRBJ1-1
V: TRBV7-9
D: TRBD1
CDR3: ASSPTDRVNTEAF

size: .
J: TRBJ1-5
V: TRBV19
D: .
CDR3: ASYGGSNQPQH

size: .
J: TRBJ1-2
V: TRBV7-2
D: .
CDR3: ASNPLVSARGGYGYT

size: .
J: TRBJ1-1
V: TRBV6-1
D: .
CDR3: ASSDFQTEAF

size: .
J: TRBJ2-7
V: TRBV28
D: TRBD2
CDR3: ASSPASGISGQY

size: .
J: TRBJ2-3
V: TRBV4-2
D: .
CDR3: ASSQVGGSSTDTQY

size: .
J: TRBJ2-1
V: TRBV7-6
D: TRBD2
CDR3: ASSWTSGSAYNEQF

size: .
J: TRBJ2-7
V: TRBV9
D: TRBD1
CDR3: ASSVGTGAYEQY

size: .
J: TRBJ2-7
V: TRBV18
D: TRBD1
CDR3: ASSPGTGGISYEQY

size: .
J: TRBJ1-4
V: TRBV7-9
D: .
CDR3: ASSPGRENEKLF

size: .
J: TRBJ1-1
V: TRBV2
D: TRBD1
CDR3: ASSPGQGNTEAF

size: .
J: TRBJ1-1
V: TRBV5-4
D: TRBD1
CDR3: ASSPGTGAEAF

size: .
J: TRBJ1-1
V: TRBV11-2
D: TRBD1
CDR3: ASTTKPAGTVGEAF

size: .
J: TRBJ2-1
V: TRBV11-3
D: TRBD1
CDR3: ASSPRGQSYNEQF